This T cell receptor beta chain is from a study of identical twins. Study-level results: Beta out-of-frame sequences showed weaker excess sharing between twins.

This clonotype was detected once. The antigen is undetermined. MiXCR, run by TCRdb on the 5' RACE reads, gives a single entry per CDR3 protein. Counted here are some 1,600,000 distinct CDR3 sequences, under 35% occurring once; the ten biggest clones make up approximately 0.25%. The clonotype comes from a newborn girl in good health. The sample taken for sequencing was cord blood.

The CDR3 nucleotides read TGTGCCAGCAGCTCGATTCTAGATACGCAGTATTTT. Protein product: CASSSILDTQYF. V and J are TRBV5-6 and TRBJ2-3; the D is unclear. The germline V gene encodes CDR1 SGHDT and CDR2 YYEEEE. This CDR3 has 12 residues. V dropped 3 bases and J dropped 5 bases, with 7 bases sitting between them.